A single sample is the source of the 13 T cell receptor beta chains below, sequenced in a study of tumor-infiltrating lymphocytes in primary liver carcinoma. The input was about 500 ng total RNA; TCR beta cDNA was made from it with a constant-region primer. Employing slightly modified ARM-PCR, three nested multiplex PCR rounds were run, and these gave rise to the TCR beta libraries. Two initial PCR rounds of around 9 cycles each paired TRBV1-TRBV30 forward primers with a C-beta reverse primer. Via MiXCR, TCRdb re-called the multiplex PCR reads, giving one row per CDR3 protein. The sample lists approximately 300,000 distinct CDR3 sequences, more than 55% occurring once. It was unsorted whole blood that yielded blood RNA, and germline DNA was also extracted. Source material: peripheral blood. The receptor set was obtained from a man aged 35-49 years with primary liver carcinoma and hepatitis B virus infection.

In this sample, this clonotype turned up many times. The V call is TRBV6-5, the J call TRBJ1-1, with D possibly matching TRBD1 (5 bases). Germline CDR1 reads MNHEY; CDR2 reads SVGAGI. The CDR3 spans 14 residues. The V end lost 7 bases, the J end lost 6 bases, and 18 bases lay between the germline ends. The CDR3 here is CASTLATGGAEAFF. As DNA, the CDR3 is TGTGCCAGCACTCTAGCGACGGGGGGGGCTGAAGCTTTCTTT.

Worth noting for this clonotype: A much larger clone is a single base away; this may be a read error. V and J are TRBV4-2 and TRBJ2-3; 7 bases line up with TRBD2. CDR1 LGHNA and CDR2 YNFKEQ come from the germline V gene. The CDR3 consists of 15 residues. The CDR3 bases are TGTGCCAGGAGCCGCGGACTAGGAGTCACAGATACGCAGTATTTT. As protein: CARSRGLGVTDTQYF.

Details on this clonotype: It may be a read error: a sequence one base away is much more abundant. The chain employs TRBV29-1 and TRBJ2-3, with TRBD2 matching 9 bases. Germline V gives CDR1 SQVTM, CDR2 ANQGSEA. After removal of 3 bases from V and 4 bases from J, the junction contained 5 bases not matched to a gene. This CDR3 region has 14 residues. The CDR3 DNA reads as TGCAGCGTTGAGTTTAGCGGGAGTCCAGATACGCAGTATTTT. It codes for CSVEFSGSPDTQYF.

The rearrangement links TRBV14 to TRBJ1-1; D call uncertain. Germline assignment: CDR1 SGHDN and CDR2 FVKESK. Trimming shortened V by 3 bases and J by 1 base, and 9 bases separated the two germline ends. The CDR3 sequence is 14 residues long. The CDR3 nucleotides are TGTGCCAGCAGCCACCGGGGTAGGAACACTGAAGCTTTCTTT. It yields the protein CASSHRGRNTEAFF.

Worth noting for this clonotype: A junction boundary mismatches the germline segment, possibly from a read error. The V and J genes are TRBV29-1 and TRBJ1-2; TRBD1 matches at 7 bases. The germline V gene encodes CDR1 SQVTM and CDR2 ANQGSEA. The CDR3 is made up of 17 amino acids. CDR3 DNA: TGCAGCGTTGAAGATCACGAGACAGGGCATACTAACTATGTCTACACCTTC. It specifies CSVEDHETGHTNYVYTF.

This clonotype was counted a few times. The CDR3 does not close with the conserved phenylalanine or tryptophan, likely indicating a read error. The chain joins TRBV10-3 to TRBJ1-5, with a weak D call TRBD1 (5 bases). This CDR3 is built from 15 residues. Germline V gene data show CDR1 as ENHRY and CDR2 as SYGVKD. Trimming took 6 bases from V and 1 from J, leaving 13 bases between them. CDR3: CAISPGDLSNQPQHL. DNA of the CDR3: TGTGCCATCAGCCCGGGGGACCTAAGCAATCAGCCCCAGCATCTT.

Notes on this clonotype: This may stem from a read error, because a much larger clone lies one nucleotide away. CDR3: CASRPPGSINEKLFF. In DNA form, the CDR3 reads TGTGCCAGCAGGCCACCGGGCTCAATTAATGAAAAACTGTTTTTT. The rearrangement uses TRBV12-3 or TRBV12-4 and TRBJ1-4; D uncertain. The CDR3 runs 15 residues. Trimming took off 6 bases at V and 4 bases at J, with 15 bases between the two ends.

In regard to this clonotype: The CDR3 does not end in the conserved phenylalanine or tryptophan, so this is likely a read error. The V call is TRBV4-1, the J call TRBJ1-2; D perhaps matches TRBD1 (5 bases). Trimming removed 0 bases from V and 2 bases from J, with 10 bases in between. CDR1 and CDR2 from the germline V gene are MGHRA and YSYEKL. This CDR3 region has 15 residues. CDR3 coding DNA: TGCGCCAGCAGCCAAGAACCAGGGACCAACTATGGCTACACCTCC. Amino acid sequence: CASSQEPGTNYGYTS.

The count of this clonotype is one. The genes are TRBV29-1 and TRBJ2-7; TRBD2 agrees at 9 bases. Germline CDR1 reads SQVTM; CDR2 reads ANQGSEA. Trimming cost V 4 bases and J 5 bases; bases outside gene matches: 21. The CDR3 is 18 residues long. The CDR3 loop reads CSVGMAGGPENARHEQYF. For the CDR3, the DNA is TGCAGCGTTGGGATGGCGGGAGGGCCAGAGAATGCGCGACACGAGCAGTACTTC.

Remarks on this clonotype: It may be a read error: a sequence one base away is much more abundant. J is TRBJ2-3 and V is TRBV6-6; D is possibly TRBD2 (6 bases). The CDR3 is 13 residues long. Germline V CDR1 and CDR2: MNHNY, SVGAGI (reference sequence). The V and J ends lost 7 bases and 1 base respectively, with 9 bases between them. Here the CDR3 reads CASIPGGTDTQYF. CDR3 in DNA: TGTGCCAGCATCCCGGGGGGCACAGATACGCAGTATTTT.

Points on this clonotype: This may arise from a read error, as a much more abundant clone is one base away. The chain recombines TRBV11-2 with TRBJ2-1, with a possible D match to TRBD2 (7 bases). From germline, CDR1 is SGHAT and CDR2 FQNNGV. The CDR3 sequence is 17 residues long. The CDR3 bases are TGTGCCAGCAACTTAGGGAGGGGGGGAACCTCCTACAATGAGCAGTTCTTC. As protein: CASNLGRGGTSYNEQFF.

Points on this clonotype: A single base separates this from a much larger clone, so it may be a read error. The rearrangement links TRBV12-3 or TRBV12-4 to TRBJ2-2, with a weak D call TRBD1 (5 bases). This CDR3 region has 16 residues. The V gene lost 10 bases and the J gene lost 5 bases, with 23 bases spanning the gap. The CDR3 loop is CATGRHSWSGTGELFF. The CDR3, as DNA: TGTGCCACAGGGCGGCATAGCTGGAGTGGGACCGGGGAGCTGTTTTTT.

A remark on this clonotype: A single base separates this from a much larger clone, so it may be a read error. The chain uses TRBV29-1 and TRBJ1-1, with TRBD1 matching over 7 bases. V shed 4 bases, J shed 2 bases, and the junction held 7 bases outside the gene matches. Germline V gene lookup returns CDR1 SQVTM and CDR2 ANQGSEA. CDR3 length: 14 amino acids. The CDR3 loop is CSVAVTGFNTEAFF. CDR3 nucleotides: TGCAGCGTTGCAGTGACAGGGTTTAACACTGAAGCTTTCTTT.